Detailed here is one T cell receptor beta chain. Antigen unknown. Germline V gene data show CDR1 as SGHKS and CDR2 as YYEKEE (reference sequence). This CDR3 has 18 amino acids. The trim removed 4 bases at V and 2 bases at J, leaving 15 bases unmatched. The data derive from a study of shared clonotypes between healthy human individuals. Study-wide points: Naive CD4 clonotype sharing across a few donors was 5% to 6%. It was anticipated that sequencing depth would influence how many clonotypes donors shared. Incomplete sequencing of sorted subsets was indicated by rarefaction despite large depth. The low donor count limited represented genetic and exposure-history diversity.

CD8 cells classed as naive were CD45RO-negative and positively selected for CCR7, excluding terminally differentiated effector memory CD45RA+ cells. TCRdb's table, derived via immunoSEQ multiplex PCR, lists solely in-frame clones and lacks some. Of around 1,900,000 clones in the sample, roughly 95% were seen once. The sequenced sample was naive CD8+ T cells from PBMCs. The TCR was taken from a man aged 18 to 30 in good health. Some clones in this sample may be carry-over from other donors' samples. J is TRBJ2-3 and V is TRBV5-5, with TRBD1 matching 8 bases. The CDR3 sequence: CASSIPSTGTGPTDTQYF. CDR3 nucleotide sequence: TGTGCCAGCAGCATCCCTTCAACCGGGACAGGACCCACAGATACGCAGTATTTT. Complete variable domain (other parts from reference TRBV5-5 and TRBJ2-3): DAGVTQSPTHLIKTRGQQVTLRCSPISGHKSVSWYQQVLGQGPQFIFQYYEKEERGRGNFPDRFSARQFPNYSSELNVNALLLGDSALYLCASSIPSTGTGPTDTQYFGPGTRLTVL.